This TCR beta chain derives from a study of neurological immune-mediated disorders. The CDR3 is 22 amino acids. CDR1 and CDR2 (germline): SGHRS, YFSETQ. V was clipped by 5 bases and J by 0 bases; unmatched bases: 23. One entry per CDR3 protein, called by TCRdb with MiXCR from the 5' RACE reads. The profile shows about 37,000 distinct CDR3 sequences, roughly 11% of them singletons. The J gene is TRBJ2-2, the V gene TRBV5-1, with 9 positions matching TRBD2. The sequence was obtained from a woman aged 25 to 39 with HTLV-1-associated myelopathy (HAM/TSP). Sample: CD4+ T cells from blood. The CDR3 sequence: CASRSRGGGGSSWAPNTGELFF. The CDR3 region has the DNA TGCGCCAGCAGGTCGAGGGGCGGGGGGGGCAGCTCCTGGGCGCCGAACACCGGGGAGCTGTTTTTT.